This T cell receptor beta chain originates from a study of blood T cells in healthy people across ages. The use of a sample-barcoded 5' primer and a J-beta primer mix characterized a second PCR of roughly 7 to 11 cycles. The template-switch adaptor, which had 12 random nucleotides, put a tag on each cDNA molecule. Each CDR3 protein is one row after TCRdb ran MiXCR on the 5' RACE reads. The sample yields about 620,000 distinct CDR3 sequences, around 50% seen once. Per the germline V gene, CDR1 is SGHTA and CDR2 is FQGTGA. The CDR3 loop spans 13 amino acids. Every donor contributed roughly 10 milliliters of peripheral blood by blood draw. The total RNA that was extracted per sample amounted to at least 5 micrograms. On this clonotype itself: It may be a read error: a sequence one base away is much more abundant.

The receptor was isolated from an elderly woman in good health. Input material: blood. V gene TRBV7-3 combines with J gene TRBJ1-2; no clear D gene. The CDR3 loop reads CASSPTAYYGCTF. The DNA for the CDR3 is TGTGCCAGCAGCCCAACCGCGTACTATGGCTGCACCTTC.